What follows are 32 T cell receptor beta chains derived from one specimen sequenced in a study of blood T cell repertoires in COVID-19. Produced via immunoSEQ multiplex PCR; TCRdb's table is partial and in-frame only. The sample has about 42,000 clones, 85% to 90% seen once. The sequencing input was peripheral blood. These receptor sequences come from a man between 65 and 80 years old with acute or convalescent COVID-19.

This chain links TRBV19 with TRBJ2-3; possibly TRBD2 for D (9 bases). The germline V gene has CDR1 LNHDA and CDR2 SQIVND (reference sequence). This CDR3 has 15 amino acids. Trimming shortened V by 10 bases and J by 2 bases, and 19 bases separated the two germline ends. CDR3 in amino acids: CATSGDRSTTDTQYF. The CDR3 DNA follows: TGTGCCACTAGCGGGGACAGGTCGACCACAGATACGCAGTATTTT.

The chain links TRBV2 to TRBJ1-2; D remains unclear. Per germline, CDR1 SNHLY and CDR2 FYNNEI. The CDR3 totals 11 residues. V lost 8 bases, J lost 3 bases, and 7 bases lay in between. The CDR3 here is CASYLDYGYTF. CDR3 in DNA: TGTGCCAGCTACCTAGACTATGGCTACACCTTC.

In nucleotides, the CDR3 is TGTGCCTGCGCTGACAGGGGGGTGGCTCAAGAGACCCAGTACTTC. Its protein is CACADRGVAQETQYF. The genes are TRBV19 and TRBJ2-5, with 9 bases identical to TRBD1. The CDR3 is 15 residues long. The ends lost 11 bases at V and 2 bases at J; junction bases unmatched: 12. CDR1 and CDR2 (germline): LNHDA, SQIVND (reference sequence).

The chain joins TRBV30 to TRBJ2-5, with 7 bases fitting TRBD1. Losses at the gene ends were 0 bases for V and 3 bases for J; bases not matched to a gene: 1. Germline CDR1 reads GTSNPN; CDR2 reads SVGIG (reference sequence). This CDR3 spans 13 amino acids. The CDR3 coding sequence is TGTGCCTGGAGTGTAACAGGGGAAGAGACCCAGTACTTC. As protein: CAWSVTGEETQYF.

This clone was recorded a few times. This chain's CDR3 is CASSLAVPTTGTEAFF. CDR3 DNA sequence: TGTGCCAGCAGCTTAGCCGTACCAACCACAGGTACTGAAGCTTTCTTT. The chain is built from TRBV7-2 and TRBJ1-1; tentatively, D is TRBD1 (5 bases). The V end was cut by 0 bases, the J end by 5 bases, with 16 bases between. CDR1 and CDR2 (germline): SGHTA, FQGNSA. The CDR3 sequence is 16 residues long.

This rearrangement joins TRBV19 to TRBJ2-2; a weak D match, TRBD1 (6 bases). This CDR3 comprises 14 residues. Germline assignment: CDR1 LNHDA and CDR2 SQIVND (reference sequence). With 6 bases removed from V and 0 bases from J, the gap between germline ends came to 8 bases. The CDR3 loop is CASSDRTNTGELFF. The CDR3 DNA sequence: TGTGCCAGTAGCGACAGGACGAACACCGGGGAGCTGTTTTTT.

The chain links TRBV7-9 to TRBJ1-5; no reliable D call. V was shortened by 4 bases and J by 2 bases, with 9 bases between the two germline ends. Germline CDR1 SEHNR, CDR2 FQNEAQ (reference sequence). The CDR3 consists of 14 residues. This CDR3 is CASSSAGGNQPQHF. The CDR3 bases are TGTGCCAGCAGCTCGGCGGGAGGCAATCAGCCCCAGCATTTT. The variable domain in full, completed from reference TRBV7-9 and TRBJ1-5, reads DTGVSQNPRHKITKRGQNVTFRCDPISEHNRLYWYRQTLGQGPEFLTYFQNEAQLEKSRLLSDRFSAERPKGSFSTLEIQRTEQGDSAMYLCASSSAGGNQPQHFGDGTRLSIL.

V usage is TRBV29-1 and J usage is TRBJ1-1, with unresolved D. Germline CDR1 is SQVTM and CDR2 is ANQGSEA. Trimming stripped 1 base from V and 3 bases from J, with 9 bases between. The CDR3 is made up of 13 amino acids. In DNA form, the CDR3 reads TGCAGCGTTGAAGGGTTCGGGGACACTGAAGCTTTCTTT. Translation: CSVEGFGDTEAFF.

CDR3 sequence reads: CASNSGLLNSPLHF. The CDR3 DNA follows: TGTGCCAGCAACTCCGGACTGTTGAATTCACCCCTCCACTTT. J is TRBJ1-6 and V is TRBV9, with D unclear. CDR1 and CDR2 from the germline V gene are SGDLS and YYNGEE. V was cut by 6 bases and J by 7 bases, with 14 bases left in between. The CDR3 loop spans 14 amino acids.

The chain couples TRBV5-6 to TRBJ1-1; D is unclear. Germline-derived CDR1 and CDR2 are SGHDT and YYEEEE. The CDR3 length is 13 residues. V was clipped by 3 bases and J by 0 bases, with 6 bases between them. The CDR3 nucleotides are TGTGCCAGCAGCTCCGCGGTGAACACTGAAGCTTTCTTT. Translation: CASSSAVNTEAFF.

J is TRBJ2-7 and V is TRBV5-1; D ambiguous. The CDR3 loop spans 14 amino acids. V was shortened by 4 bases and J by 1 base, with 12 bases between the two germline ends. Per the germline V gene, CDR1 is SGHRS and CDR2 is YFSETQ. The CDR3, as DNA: TGCGCCAGCAGCCCCCGGAGTAGATCCTACGAGCAGTACTTC. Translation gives CASSPRSRSYEQYF.

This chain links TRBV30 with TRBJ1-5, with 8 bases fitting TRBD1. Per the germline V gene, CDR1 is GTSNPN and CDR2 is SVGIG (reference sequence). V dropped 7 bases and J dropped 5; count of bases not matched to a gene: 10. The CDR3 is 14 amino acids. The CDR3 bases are TGTGCCTTTGGGGACAGGCTCAACGATCAGCCCCAGCATTTT. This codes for CAFGDRLNDQPQHF.

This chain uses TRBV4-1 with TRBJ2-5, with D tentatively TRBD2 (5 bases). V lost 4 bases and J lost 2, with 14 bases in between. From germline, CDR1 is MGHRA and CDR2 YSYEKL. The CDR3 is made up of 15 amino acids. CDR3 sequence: CASSRAAREQETQYF. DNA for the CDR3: TGCGCCAGCAGCCGAGCGGCAAGGGAACAAGAGACCCAGTACTTC.

The CDR3: CSAISRGQYF. CDR3 sequence (DNA): TGCAGTGCTATATCCCGGGGGCAGTACTTC. The chain carries TRBV20-1 and TRBJ2-7, with D possibly TRBD2 on 5 matching bases. Germline lookup yields CDR1 DFQATT and CDR2 SNEGSKA (reference sequence). The CDR3 length is 10 residues. The V and J ends lost 4 bases and 9 bases respectively, with 10 bases between them.

CDR3 in amino acids: CATSWGQASEQYF. The CDR3 DNA follows: TGTGCCACGAGTTGGGGCCAGGCCTCCGAGCAGTACTTC. The genes are TRBV24-1 and TRBJ2-7, with D possibly matching TRBD1 (5 bases). Trimming cost V 10 bases and J 6 bases, with 18 bases left between them. CDR1 and CDR2 from the germline V gene are KGHDR and SFDVKD. The CDR3 is 13 residues long.

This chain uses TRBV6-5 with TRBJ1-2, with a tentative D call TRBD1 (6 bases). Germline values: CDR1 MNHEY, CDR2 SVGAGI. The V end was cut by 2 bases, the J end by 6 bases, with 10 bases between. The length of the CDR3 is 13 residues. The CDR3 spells CASSYRDKDGYTF. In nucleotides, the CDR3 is TGTGCCAGCAGTTACCGGGACAAGGATGGCTACACCTTC.

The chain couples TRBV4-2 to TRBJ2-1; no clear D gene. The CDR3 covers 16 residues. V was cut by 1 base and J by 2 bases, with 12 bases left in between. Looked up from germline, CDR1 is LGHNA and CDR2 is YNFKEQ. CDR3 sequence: CASSQGIKYTYNEQFF. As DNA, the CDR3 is TGTGCCAGCAGCCAAGGAATCAAGTACACCTACAATGAGCAGTTCTTC.

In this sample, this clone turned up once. CDR3: CASSPDTGVGRYEQYF. The CDR3 DNA reads as TGTGCCAGCTCACCAGATACAGGGGTCGGGCGCTACGAGCAGTACTTC. The chain has TRBV18 and TRBJ2-7; 7 nucleotides line up with TRBD1. Germline V lookup: CDR1 KGHSH, CDR2 LQKENI. CDR3 length: 16 residues. V lost 2 bases and J lost 3; bases outside the gene matches: 10.

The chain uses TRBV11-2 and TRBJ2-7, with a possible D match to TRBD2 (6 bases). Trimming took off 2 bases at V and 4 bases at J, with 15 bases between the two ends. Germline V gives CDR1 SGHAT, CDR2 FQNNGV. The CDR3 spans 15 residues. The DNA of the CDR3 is TGTGCCAGCAGCTTATACGGGGGACCCCTATACGAGCAGTACTTC. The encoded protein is CASSLYGGPLYEQYF.

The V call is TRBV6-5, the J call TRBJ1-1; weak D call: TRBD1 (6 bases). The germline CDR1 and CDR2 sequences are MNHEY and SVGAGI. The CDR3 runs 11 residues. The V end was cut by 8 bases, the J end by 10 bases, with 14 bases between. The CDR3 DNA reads TGTGCCAGCGGGACCTCAGGGGCAGCTTTCTTT. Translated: CASGTSGAAFF.

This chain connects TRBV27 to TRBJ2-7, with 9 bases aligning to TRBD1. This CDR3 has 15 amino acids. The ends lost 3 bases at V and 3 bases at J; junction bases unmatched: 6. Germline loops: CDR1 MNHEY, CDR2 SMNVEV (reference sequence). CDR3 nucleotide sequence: TGTGCCAGCAGTTTTGACAGGGGGGAACTCTACGAGCAGTACTTC. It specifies CASSFDRGELYEQYF.

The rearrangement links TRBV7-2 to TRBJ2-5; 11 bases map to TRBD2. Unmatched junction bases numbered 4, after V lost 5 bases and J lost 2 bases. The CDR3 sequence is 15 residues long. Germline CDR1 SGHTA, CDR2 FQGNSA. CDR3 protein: CASSLLAGVQETQYF. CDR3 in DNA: TGTGCCAGCAGCCTACTAGCGGGGGTACAAGAGACCCAGTACTTC.

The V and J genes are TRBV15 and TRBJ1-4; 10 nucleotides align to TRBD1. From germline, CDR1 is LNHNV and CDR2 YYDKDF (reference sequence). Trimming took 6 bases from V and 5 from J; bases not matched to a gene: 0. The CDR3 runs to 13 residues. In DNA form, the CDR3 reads TGTGCCACCAGGACAGGGGGCAATGAAAAACTGTTTTTT. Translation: CATRTGGNEKLFF.

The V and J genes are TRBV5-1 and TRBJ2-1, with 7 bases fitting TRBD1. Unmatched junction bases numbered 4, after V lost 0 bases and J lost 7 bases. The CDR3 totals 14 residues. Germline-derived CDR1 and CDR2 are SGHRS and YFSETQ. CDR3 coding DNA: TGCGCCAGCAGCTTGGTAGTACAGGGGAATGAGCAGTTCTTC. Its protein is CASSLVVQGNEQFF.

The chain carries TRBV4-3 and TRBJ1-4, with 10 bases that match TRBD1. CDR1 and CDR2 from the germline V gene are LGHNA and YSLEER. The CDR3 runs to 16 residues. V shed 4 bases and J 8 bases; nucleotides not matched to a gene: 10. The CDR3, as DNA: TGCGCCAGCAGCCTCGACAGGGGGCAATTTCGGGAAAAACTGTTTTTT. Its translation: CASSLDRGQFREKLFF.

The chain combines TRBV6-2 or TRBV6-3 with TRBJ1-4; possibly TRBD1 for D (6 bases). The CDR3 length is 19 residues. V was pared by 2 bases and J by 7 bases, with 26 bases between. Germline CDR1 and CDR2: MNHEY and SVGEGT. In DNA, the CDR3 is TGTGCCAGCAGTTACACCATCGAAGACGTTAGGGGGACGAGTGAAAAACTGTTTTTT. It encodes CASSYTIEDVRGTSEKLFF.

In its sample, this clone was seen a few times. The CDR3 nucleotides are TGTGCCAGCAGCCCCCGGCAGGGGGCAGGCTATGGCTACACCTTC. Its translation: CASSPRQGAGYGYTF. This chain connects TRBV7-2 to TRBJ1-2, with TRBD1 matching over 8 bases. V lost 5 bases and J lost 4; bases outside the gene matches: 9. CDR3 length: 15 residues. Germline lookup yields CDR1 SGHTA and CDR2 FQGNSA.

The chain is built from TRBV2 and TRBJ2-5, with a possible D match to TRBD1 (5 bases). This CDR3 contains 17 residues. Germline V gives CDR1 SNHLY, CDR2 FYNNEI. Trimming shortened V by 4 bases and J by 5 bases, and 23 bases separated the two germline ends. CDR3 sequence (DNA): TGTGCCAGCAGTGGGATCTGGGGCGGACCTGGTGTGGAGACCCAGTACTTC. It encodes CASSGIWGGPGVETQYF.

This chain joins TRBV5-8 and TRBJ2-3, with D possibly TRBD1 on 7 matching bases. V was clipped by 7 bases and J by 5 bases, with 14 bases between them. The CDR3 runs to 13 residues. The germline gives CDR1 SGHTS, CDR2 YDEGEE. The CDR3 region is CASGRTGKDTQYF. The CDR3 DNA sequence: TGTGCCAGCGGGAGGACAGGAAAAGATACGCAGTATTTT.

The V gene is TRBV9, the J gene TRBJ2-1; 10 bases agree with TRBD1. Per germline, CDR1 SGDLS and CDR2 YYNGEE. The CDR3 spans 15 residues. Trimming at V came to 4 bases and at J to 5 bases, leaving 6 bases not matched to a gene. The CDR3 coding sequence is TGTGCCAGCAGCCCGCGGGACAGGGGTAACAATGAGCAGTTCTTC. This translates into CASSPRDRGNNEQFF.

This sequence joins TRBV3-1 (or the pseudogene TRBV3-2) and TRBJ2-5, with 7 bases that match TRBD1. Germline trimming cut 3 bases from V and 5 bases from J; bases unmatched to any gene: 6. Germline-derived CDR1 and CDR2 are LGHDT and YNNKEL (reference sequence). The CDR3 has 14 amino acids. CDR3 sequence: CASSHQTGVETQYF. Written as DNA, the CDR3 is TGTGCCAGCAGCCATCAAACAGGGGTGGAGACCCAGTACTTC.

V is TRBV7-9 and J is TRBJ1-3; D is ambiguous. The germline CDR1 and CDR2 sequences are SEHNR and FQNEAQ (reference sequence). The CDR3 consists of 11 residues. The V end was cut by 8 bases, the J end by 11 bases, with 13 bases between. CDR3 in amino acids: CASQGQESIYF. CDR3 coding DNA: TGTGCCAGCCAAGGCCAGGAATCCATATATTTT.